This T cell receptor beta chain was captured by sequencing in a study of cytomegalovirus exposure and HLA in healthy donors. General study results and limits: An analysis done earlier found most TCR beta V segments productive about 87% or about 30% of the time.

With respect to this clone: The antigen is undetermined.

Primers included in the PCR were 60 Vbeta and 13 Jbeta primers. In the original analysis: Approximately 9.9 million of tens of millions of unique TCR beta chains were shared, per a later count. Generated by immunoSEQ multiplex PCR, the TCRdb table keeps only in-frame clones and is missing some. Clone size and the V and J calls come from that table; the DNA yielded D and trimming. Counted here are around 65,000 clones, around 72% occurring once; the ten biggest clones make up roughly half. Trimming removed 6 bases at V and 1 base at J, with 9 bases between. Per the germline V gene, CDR1 is MNHNS and CDR2 is SASEGT. The length of the CDR3 is 14 residues.

This TCR was recovered from a man aged 50 to 59 in good health and CMV-seropositive. The chain employs TRBV6-1 and TRBJ2-2, with D possibly TRBD1 on 6 matching bases. Sequenced: PBMCs. The CDR3 bases are TGTGCCAGCAGCCGGGACATGAACACCGGGGAGCTGTTTTTT. Protein sequence: CASSRDMNTGELFF.